This T cell receptor beta chain was identified during a study of shared clonotypes between healthy human individuals. Overall study findings and caveats: Across several donors, naive CD4 shared roughly 5%, naive CD8 around 4%, memory CD4 roughly 2.5%, memory CD8 0.4%.

Data came from immunoSEQ multiplex PCR; TCRdb stores just in-frame clones and leaves some out. The table lists approximately 2,000,000 clones, around 93% of them singletons. Germline V gives CDR1 SGDLS, CDR2 YYNGEE. The ends lost 3 bases at V and 3 bases at J; junction bases unmatched: 5. This CDR3 spans 17 amino acids. To note about this clone: Antigen unknown.

CD45RO-negative cells were positively selected for CCR7, leaving out terminally differentiated effector memory CD45RA+ cells. V gene TRBV9 combines with J gene TRBJ2-3; 15 nucleotides align to TRBD2. Specimen: naive CD8+ T cells from PBMCs. This clonotype was sampled from a man aged 18 to 30 in good health. Some clones in this sample may be carry-over from other donors' samples. In nucleotides, the CDR3 is TGTGCCAGCAGCGCATATGGGACTAGCGGGAGGACAGATACGCAGTATTTT. Its protein product is CASSAYGTSGRTDTQYF.